A selection of T cell receptor beta chains follows, all from one sample in a study of T cell responses to AZD1222 COVID-19 vaccine. The method was immunoSEQ multiplex PCR; TCRdb's version includes in-frame clones alone and lacks a portion of them. This table holds under 150,000 clones, approximately 90% found once. The material was peripheral blood, obtained on day 0 of AZD1222 vaccination. The receptors were gathered from an adult in good health. CDR3s include the opening cysteine and the closing phenylalanine or tryptophan. Fields, in order: V gene, clone size, J gene, D gene, CDR3 protein, CDR3 DNA. A D gene is named only where the DNA matches it firmly. Clone size is not always given. Where it is, it says once, few, many or a class for expanded clones.

TRBV6-6	NA	TRBJ2-5	TRBD2	CASSYSGLAEETQYF	TGTGCCAGCAGTTACTCGGGACTAGCGGAAGAGACCCAGTACTTC
TRBV7-2	once	TRBJ1-1	NA	CASSLVSTTWNTEAFF	TGTGCCAGCAGCTTAGTGTCCACTACGTGGAACACTGAAGCTTTCTTT
TRBV19	NA	TRBJ2-3	TRBD2	CASSIGAGGQVDTQYF	TGTGCCAGTAGTATAGGAGCGGGGGGGCAGGTAGATACGCAGTATTTT
TRBV19	NA	TRBJ2-1	TRBD2	CASSSPGLAGGPRNEQFF	TGTGCCAGTAGTAGCCCGGGACTAGCGGGAGGGCCTCGGAATGAGCAGTTCTTC
TRBV19	NA	TRBJ2-4	NA	CASCSPGAKNIQYF	TGTGCCAGTTGCAGCCCAGGGGCCAAAAACATTCAGTACTTC
TRBV5-1	NA	TRBJ1-1	NA	CASNTDPTRDTEAFF	TGCGCCAGCAACACCGATCCAACACGGGACACTGAAGCTTTCTTT
TRBV9	NA	TRBJ2-1	NA	CASSVIPPDEQFF	TGTGCCAGCAGCGTCATTCCCCCGGATGAGCAGTTCTTC
TRBV5-1	NA	TRBJ1-2	NA	CASSVREGYGYTF	TGCGCCAGCAGCGTAAGGGAGGGCTATGGCTACACCTTC
TRBV19	NA	TRBJ1-1	TRBD1	CASRNHRGGTEAFF	TGTGCCAGTAGGAACCACAGGGGAGGGACTGAAGCTTTCTTT
TRBV11-2	NA	TRBJ2-7	TRBD1	CASKAGQGAYEQYF	TGTGCCAGCAAGGCCGGGCAGGGGGCCTACGAGCAGTACTTC
TRBV19	NA	TRBJ1-1	NA	CASSRDRDLEAFF	TGTGCCAGTAGTAGAGACCGGGACCTTGAAGCTTTCTTT
TRBV24-1	NA	TRBJ2-2	TRBD2	CATSEAGLVDTGELFF	TGTGCCACCAGTGAGGCGGGACTAGTTGACACCGGGGAGCTGTTTTTT
TRBV18	NA	TRBJ2-5	NA	CASSQVPPYQSQETQYF	TGTGCCAGCTCACAGGTGCCCCCCTACCAGTCCCAAGAGACCCAGTACTTC
TRBV6-6	NA	TRBJ1-2	NA	CASRPGTNYGYTF	TGTGCCAGCAGACCCGGGACTAACTATGGCTACACCTTC
TRBV10-3	NA	TRBJ1-2	NA	CAISESRGGRNGYTF	TGTGCCATCAGTGAGTCGAGGGGGGGGCGCAATGGCTACACCTTC
TRBV29-1	NA	TRBJ2-6	NA	CSVDKGSSGANVLTF	TGCAGCGTTGATAAGGGATCCTCTGGGGCCAACGTCCTGACTTTC
TRBV7-2	NA	TRBJ2-3	NA	CASSPRGGTRGDTQYF	TGTGCCAGCAGCCCAAGAGGCGGGACCCGCGGAGATACGCAGTATTTT
TRBV11-2	NA	TRBJ2-5	NA	CASSLDLETQYF	TGTGCCAGCAGCTTAGACTTGGAGACCCAGTACTTC
TRBV19	NA	TRBJ1-1	TRBD1	CASSIATGGMNTEAFF	TGTGCCAGTAGTATAGCAACAGGGGGAATGAACACTGAAGCTTTCTTT
TRBV27	NA	TRBJ1-1	NA	CASSRLGRGNTEAFF	TGTGCCAGCAGCCGCCTCGGACGGGGGAACACTGAAGCTTTCTTT
TRBV15	NA	TRBJ1-4	NA	CATSRDQGPSKYTGFF	TGTGCCACCAGCAGAGACCAGGGGCCCTCGAAGTACACAGGTTTTTTT
TRBV2	NA	TRBJ1-4	TRBD1	CASSEDRFNEKLFF	TGTGCCAGCAGTGAGGACAGGTTTAATGAAAAACTGTTTTTT
TRBV4-3	NA	TRBJ2-2	NA	CASSQVANTGELFF	TGCGCCAGCAGCCAAGTCGCGAACACCGGGGAGCTGTTTTTT
TRBV28	NA	TRBJ2-7	TRBD2	CASSRGGPRGQYF	TGTGCCAGCAGTCGCGGGGGGCCTCGGGGGCAGTACTTC
TRBV28	NA	TRBJ1-1	TRBD1	CASDKQGAREAFF	TGTGCCAGCGACAAACAGGGGGCGAGGGAAGCTTTCTTT
TRBV18	NA	TRBJ2-5	TRBD2	CASSGAGGQETQYF	TGTGCCAGCTCAGGAGCGGGGGGGCAAGAGACCCAGTACTTC
TRBV5-1	NA	TRBJ1-2	NA	CASSLRDSYGYTF	TGCGCCAGCAGCCTTCGCGACAGCTATGGCTACACCTTC
TRBV7-8	NA	TRBJ2-7	NA	CASSLGRSSYEQYF	TGTGCCAGCAGCTTAGGGCGGAGCTCGTACGAGCAGTACTTC
TRBV30	NA	TRBJ2-1	NA	CAWSPLAQAYNEQFF	TGTGCCTGGAGTCCCCTGGCACAGGCCTACAATGAGCAGTTCTTC
TRBV29-1	NA	TRBJ1-1	NA	CSLKGQTEAFF	TGCAGCCTCAAAGGACAAACTGAAGCTTTCTTT
TRBV10-3	NA	TRBJ2-3	TRBD2	CAISESTSGMRDTQYF	TGTGCCATCAGTGAGTCGACTAGCGGGATGAGAGATACGCAGTATTTT
TRBV5-1	NA	TRBJ1-1	NA	CASSLVGRPDTEAFF	TGCGCCAGCAGCTTGGTGGGACGTCCCGACACTGAAGCTTTCTTT
TRBV5-5	NA	TRBJ2-2	TRBD1	CASSLVVPGQGRTGELFF	TGTGCCAGCAGCTTGGTGGTACCGGGACAGGGTCGGACCGGGGAGCTGTTTTTT
TRBV14	few	TRBJ2-7	TRBD1	CASSQGQLPYEQYF	TGTGCCAGCAGCCAGGGACAGCTTCCCTACGAGCAGTACTTC
TRBV3-1/TRBV3-2	NA	TRBJ2-7	TRBD2	CASSQGLLADYEQYF	TGTGCCAGCAGCCAAGGCCTACTAGCGGACTACGAGCAGTACTTC
TRBV7-2	NA	TRBJ1-4	NA	CASSLGPTEKLFF	TGTGCCAGCAGCTTAGGTCCCACTGAAAAACTGTTTTTT
TRBV5-1	NA	TRBJ1-5	NA	CASSLASGRDQPQHF	TGCGCCAGCAGCTTGGCCTCAGGGCGCGATCAGCCCCAGCATTTT
TRBV11-3	NA	TRBJ2-2	TRBD2	CASSRLAPGELFF	TGTGCCAGCAGTCGACTAGCCCCCGGGGAGCTGTTTTTT